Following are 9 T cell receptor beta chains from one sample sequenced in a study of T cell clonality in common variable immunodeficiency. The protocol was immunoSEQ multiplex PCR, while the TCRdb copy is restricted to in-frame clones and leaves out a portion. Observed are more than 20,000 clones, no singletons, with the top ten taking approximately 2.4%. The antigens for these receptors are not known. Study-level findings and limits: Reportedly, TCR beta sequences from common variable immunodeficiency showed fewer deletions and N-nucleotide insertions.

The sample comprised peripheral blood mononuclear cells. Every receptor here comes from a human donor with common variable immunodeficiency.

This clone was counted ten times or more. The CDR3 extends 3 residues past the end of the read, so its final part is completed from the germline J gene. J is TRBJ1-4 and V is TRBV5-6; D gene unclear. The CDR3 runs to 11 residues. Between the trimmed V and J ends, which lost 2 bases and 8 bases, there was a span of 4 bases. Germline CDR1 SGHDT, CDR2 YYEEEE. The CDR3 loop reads CASSFGEKLFF. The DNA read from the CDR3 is TGTGCCAGCAGCTTCGGGGAAAAA.

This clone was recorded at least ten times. Incomplete CDR3 DNA: TGTGCCAGCAGTGATCCGCGCGATACAGATACG. Protein: CASSDPRDTDT. The whole CDR3 reads CASSDPRDTDTQYF. V usage is TRBV2 and J usage is TRBJ2-3, with D uncertain. The DNA ends 3 residues before the CDR3 does, and the rest of the CDR3 is filled in from the germline J gene. Trimming cost V 3 bases and J 3 bases, with 10 bases left between them. Germline values: CDR1 SNHLY, CDR2 FYNNEI. There are 14 residues in the CDR3.

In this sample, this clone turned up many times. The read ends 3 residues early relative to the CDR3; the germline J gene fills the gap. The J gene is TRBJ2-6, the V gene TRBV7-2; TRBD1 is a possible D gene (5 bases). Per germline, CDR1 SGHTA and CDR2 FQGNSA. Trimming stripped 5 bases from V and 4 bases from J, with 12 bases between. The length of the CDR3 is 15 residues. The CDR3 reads CASSREAGGANVLTF. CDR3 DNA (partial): TGTGCCAGCAGCAGGGAAGCAGGGGGGGCCAACGTC.

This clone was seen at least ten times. CDR3 bases read: TGTGCCAGTAGCCGGGGCACAGGGACTAACTATGGC. Translation: CASSRGTGTNYG. The CDR3 as a whole reads CASSRGTGTNYGYTF. This sequence joins TRBV19 and TRBJ1-2; D may be TRBD1 (6 bases). The sequence runs out 3 residues before the end of the CDR3; the remainder is reconstructed from the germline J gene. The CDR3 runs to 15 residues. The germline CDR1 and CDR2 sequences are LNHDA and SQIVND (reference sequence). The V gene lost 6 bases and the J gene lost 0 bases, with 14 bases spanning the gap.

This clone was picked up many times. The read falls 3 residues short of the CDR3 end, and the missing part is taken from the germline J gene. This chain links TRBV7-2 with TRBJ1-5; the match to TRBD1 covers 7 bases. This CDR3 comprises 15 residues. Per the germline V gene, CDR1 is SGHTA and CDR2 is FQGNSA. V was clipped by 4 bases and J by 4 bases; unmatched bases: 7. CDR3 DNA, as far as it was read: TGTGCCAGCAGCTGGAGACAGGGCTCGAATCAGCCC. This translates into CASSWRQGSNQP. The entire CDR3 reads CASSWRQGSNQPQHF.

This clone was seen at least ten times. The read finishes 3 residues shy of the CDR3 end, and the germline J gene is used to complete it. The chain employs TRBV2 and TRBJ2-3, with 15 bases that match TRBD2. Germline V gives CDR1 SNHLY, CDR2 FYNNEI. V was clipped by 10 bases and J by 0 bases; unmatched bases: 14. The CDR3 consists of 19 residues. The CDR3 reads CAIPLRTSGGGISTDTQYF. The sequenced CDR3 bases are TGTGCCATACCCCTCCGGACTAGCGGGGGGGGAATTAGCACAGATACG.

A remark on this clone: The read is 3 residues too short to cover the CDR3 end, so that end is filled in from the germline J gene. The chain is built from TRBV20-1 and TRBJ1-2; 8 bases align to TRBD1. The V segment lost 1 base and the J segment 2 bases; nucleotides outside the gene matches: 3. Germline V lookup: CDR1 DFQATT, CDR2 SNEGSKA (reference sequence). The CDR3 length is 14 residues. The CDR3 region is CSARVRTGNYGYTF. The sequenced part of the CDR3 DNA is TGCAGTGCTAGAGTCCGGACAGGGAACTATGGC.

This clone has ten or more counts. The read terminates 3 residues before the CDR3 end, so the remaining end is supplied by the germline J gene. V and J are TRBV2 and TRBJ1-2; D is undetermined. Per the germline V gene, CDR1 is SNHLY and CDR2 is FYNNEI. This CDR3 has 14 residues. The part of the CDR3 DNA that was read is TGTGCCAGCAGTGAAGCGCGTCTAAGTTTCGGC. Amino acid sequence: CASSEARLSFG. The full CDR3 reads CASSEARLSFGYTF.

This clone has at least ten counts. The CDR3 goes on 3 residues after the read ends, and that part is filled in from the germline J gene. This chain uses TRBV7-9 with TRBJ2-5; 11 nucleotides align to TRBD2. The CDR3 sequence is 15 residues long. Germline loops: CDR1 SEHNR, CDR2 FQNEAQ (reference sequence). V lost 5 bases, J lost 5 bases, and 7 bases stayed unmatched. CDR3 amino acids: CASSNSGGAGETQYF. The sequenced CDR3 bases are TGTGCCAGCAGCAATAGCGGGGGGGCCGGGGAGACC.